These T cell receptor beta chains were read from a single sample in a study of T cells in localized non-small cell lung cancer. Repertoires were generated with immunoSEQ multiplex PCR, while TCRdb's copy carries only in-frame clones and drops some. The sample carries roughly 2,900 clones, roughly a quarter recorded once. Sequencing used lung tumor tissue, obtained before any cancer treatment. Receptor source: an older female donor with stage I lung adenocarcinoma. The CDR3 runs from the conserved cysteine through the conserved F or W. D genes are given only for firm matches. Size is omitted from some rows. Given values are once, few, many or a class for expanded clones.

d_gene,v_gene,abundance,j_gene,CDR3aa,CDR3nt
TRBD1,TRBV18,NA,TRBJ1-2,CASSPPTGRNYGYTF,TGTGCCAGCTCACCACCGACAGGGCGTAACTATGGCTACACCTTC
NA,TRBV6-8,NA,TRBJ1-6,CASSGRSYNSPLHF,TGTGCCAGCAGTGGGCGGTCCTATAATTCACCCCTCCACTTT
TRBD1,TRBV9,few,TRBJ2-5,CASSAGQGIGQETQYF,TGTGCCAGCAGCGCCGGACAGGGGATAGGCCAAGAGACCCAGTACTTC
NA,TRBV19,NA,TRBJ1-5,CASRPGTIGNQPQHF,TGTGCCAGTAGACCCGGGACAATCGGCAATCAGCCCCAGCATTTT
NA,TRBV30,NA,TRBJ2-7,CAWSVGSSYEQYF,TGTGCCTGGAGTGTAGGGTCCTCCTACGAGCAGTACTTC
TRBD1,TRBV14,NA,TRBJ1-2,CASSQGQGVRRGYTF,TGTGCCAGCAGCCAAGGACAGGGGGTCCGCCGGGGCTACACCTTC
NA,TRBV11-3,few,TRBJ1-1,CASSLNSMNTEAFF,TGTGCCAGCAGCTTGAACAGTATGAACACTGAAGCTTTCTTT
TRBD2,TRBV11-3,NA,TRBJ2-2,CASSLVSGGTGELFF,TGTGCCAGCAGCTTAGTAAGCGGGGGGACCGGGGAGCTGTTTTTT
NA,TRBV11-3,few,TRBJ2-5,CASSYGLQLQETQYF,TGTGCCAGCAGCTACGGCTTACAGTTACAAGAGACCCAGTACTTC
TRBD1,TRBV11-3,few,TRBJ2-3,CASSKGQGREDTQYF,TGTGCCAGCAGCAAGGGACAGGGAAGGGAAGATACGCAGTATTTT
NA,TRBV7-2,NA,TRBJ2-5,CASSLVQEETQYF,TGTGCCAGCAGCTTAGTACAGGAAGAGACCCAGTACTTC
NA,TRBV5-1,NA,TRBJ2-2,CASRGPPSSGELFF,TGCGCCAGCAGGGGCCCCCCTAGCTCCGGGGAGCTGTTTTTT
TRBD1,TRBV29-1,large,TRBJ1-1,CSGTGPFGPEAFF,TGCAGCGGGACAGGACCCTTTGGACCTGAAGCTTTCTTT
NA,TRBV6-8,NA,TRBJ2-5,CASREGPQETQYF,TGTGCCAGCAGGGAGGGACCCCAAGAGACCCAGTACTTC
NA,TRBV7-8,NA,TRBJ2-7,CASSSGPKYEQYF,TGTGCCAGCAGCTCAGGGCCTAAGTACGAGCAGTACTTC
NA,TRBV6-8,NA,TRBJ2-3,CASSSDDTDTQYF,TGTGCCAGCAGTTCGGATGACACAGATACGCAGTATTTT
NA,TRBV11-3,few,TRBJ2-3,CASSLVWGAQGATQYF,TGTGCCAGCAGCTTGGTGTGGGGAGCCCAAGGCGCTACGCAGTATTTT
TRBD1,TRBV11-3,few,TRBJ2-7,CASSPDRGPREQYF,TGTGCCAGCAGCCCCGACAGGGGCCCTCGGGAGCAGTACTTC